Following are 24 T cell receptor beta chains from one sample sequenced in a study of PD-1 blockade in classical Hodgkin lymphoma. Time point specified: cycle 4 day 1 (C4D1), after five to seven weeks of nivolumab. In every patient, relapse followed autologous stem cell transplantation, while exposure to brentuximab vedotin differed. PBMCs, once thawed, yielded CD8+ T cells isolated by magnetic negative selection. Generated by immunoSEQ multiplex PCR, the TCRdb table keeps only in-frame clones and is missing some. The sample yields 5,000 or so clones, less than 75% seen once. Material: CD8+ T cells from blood, obtained before the fourth cycle of nivolumab. The receptor set was obtained from a human donor with classical Hodgkin lymphoma.

This clone was picked up a small number of times. The V gene is TRBV4-1, the J gene TRBJ2-5, with 11 bases that match TRBD2. The CDR3 loop spans 15 amino acids. V was clipped by 5 bases and J by 5 bases; unmatched bases: 7. CDR1 MGHRA and CDR2 YSYEKL come from the germline V gene. CDR3: CASSLAGGPGETQYF. The CDR3, as DNA: TGCGCCAGCAGCTTAGCGGGAGGGCCGGGGGAGACCCAGTACTTC.

The chain uses TRBV6-1 and TRBJ2-7; maybe TRBD2 (6 bases). This CDR3 is built from 15 residues. V was cut by 0 bases and J by 5 bases, with 14 bases left in between. Germline-derived CDR1 and CDR2 are MNHNS and SASEGT. The CDR3 region has the DNA TGTGCCAGCAGTGAAGCTAGTATGGGAGGCGACGAGCAGTACTTC. Residues: CASSEASMGGDEQYF.

This clone was seen only a few times. The rearrangement uses TRBV7-6 and TRBJ2-3, with a tentative D call TRBD1 (7 bases). The ends were cut back, 0 bases at V and 0 bases at J, with 10 bases in the middle. The CDR3 consists of 16 residues. Germline CDR1 is SGHVS and CDR2 is FNYEAQ. The CDR3 DNA follows: TGTGCCAGCAGCTTAGCGGCAGGGGGGAGCACAGATACGCAGTATTTT. It yields the protein CASSLAAGGSTDTQYF.

The gene calls are TRBV27 and TRBJ2-6; TRBD1 aligns across 9 bases. The length of the CDR3 is 17 residues. Germline V gene sequence: CDR1 MNHEY, CDR2 SMNVEV (reference sequence). V lost 5 bases and J lost 2; bases outside the gene matches: 7. The CDR3 DNA reads as TGTGCCAGCAGTCCGGACAGGGGTCGAGCTGGGGCCAACGTCCTGACTTTC. Its protein product is CASSPDRGRAGANVLTF.

This clone was seen a handful of times. The genes are TRBV4-2 and TRBJ2-1; D is uncertain. The CDR3 covers 16 residues. The germline V gene has CDR1 LGHNA and CDR2 YNFKEQ. Trimming took 2 bases from V and 8 from J, leaving 19 bases between them. The CDR3 nucleotides are TGTGCCAGCAGCCAAAAAGCCAAGATCTTACTGGATGAGCAGTTCTTC. It codes for CASSQKAKILLDEQFF.

The chain carries TRBV2 and TRBJ1-5, with 7 bases lining up with TRBD1. The V segment lost 4 bases and the J segment 5 bases; nucleotides outside the gene matches: 5. CDR1 SNHLY and CDR2 FYNNEI come from the germline V gene. This CDR3 has 14 residues. In DNA, the CDR3 is TGTGCCAGCAGTGCCTCACAGGGGTATCAGCCCCAGCATTTT. This codes for CASSASQGYQPQHF.

This rearrangement joins TRBV2 to TRBJ2-1; maybe TRBD1 (6 bases). The CDR3 contains 14 residues. Germline V gives CDR1 SNHLY, CDR2 FYNNEI. The V gene lost 6 bases and the J gene lost 8 bases, with 17 bases spanning the gap. The CDR3 sequence is CASRAGQTRDEQFF. The CDR3 coding sequence is TGTGCCAGCAGAGCTGGACAGACCCGGGATGAGCAGTTCTTC.

The V gene is TRBV6-1, the J gene TRBJ2-1; D gene uncertain. The germline V gene encodes CDR1 MNHNS and CDR2 SASEGT. Trimming took off 6 bases at V and 8 bases at J, with 14 bases between the two ends. This CDR3 contains 13 residues. The CDR3 is CASSAFDGYEQFF. The CDR3 DNA follows: TGTGCCAGCAGCGCCTTCGACGGGTATGAGCAGTTCTTC.

V gene TRBV29-1 combines with J gene TRBJ2-6; the D gene is possibly TRBD1 (6 bases). Germline V gives CDR1 SQVTM, CDR2 ANQGSEA. V was cut by 4 bases and J by 0 bases, with 10 bases left in between. There are 15 residues in the CDR3. The CDR3 region has the DNA TGCAGCGTTGCAGACAGGAGCTCTGGGGCCAACGTCCTGACTTTC. Translated: CSVADRSSGANVLTF.

A few counts support this clone. V usage is TRBV19 and J usage is TRBJ1-1; tentative D call: TRBD1 (6 bases). The CDR3 is 18 residues long. Trimming cost V 2 bases and J 6 bases, with 25 bases left between them. From germline, CDR1 is LNHDA and CDR2 SQIVND (reference sequence). CDR3 residues: CASSILLLGTQVWAEAFF. As DNA, the CDR3 is TGTGCCAGTAGTATATTACTTCTCGGGACACAGGTTTGGGCTGAAGCTTTCTTT.

The chain combines TRBV29-1 with TRBJ2-1; 11 bases are a match to TRBD2. Trimming removed 6 bases from V and 13 bases from J; junction bases left unmatched: 23. This CDR3 is built from 17 residues. Germline values: CDR1 SQVTM, CDR2 ANQGSEA. CDR3 region: CSVGGVFFTETSGVQFF. The CDR3 nucleotides are TGCAGCGTGGGGGGAGTCTTTTTCACGGAGACTAGCGGGGTCCAGTTCTTC.

This clone appeared once. This rearrangement joins TRBV27 to TRBJ2-7, with D hard to call. The germline V and J ends were trimmed by 5 bases and 2 bases, with 13 bases remaining between them. Germline V gene data show CDR1 as MNHEY and CDR2 as SMNVEV (reference sequence). CDR3 length: 14 residues. DNA for the CDR3: TGTGCCAGCAGTCACAACAGCTTACCCTACGAGCAGTACTTC. This gives the protein CASSHNSLPYEQYF.

This clone was recorded a few times. This rearrangement joins TRBV11-2 to TRBJ2-7; D might be TRBD1 (6 bases). V lost 5 bases to trimming and J lost 4 bases, with 9 bases between them. The CDR3 sequence is 12 residues long. Germline V gene lookup returns CDR1 SGHAT and CDR2 FQNNGV. This chain's CDR3 is CASSPGQYEQYF. The CDR3 nucleotides are TGTGCCAGCAGCCCAGGACAGTACGAGCAGTACTTC.

The chain has TRBV6-1 and TRBJ2-7; 7 bases align to TRBD1. Losses at the gene ends were 1 base for V and 2 bases for J; bases not matched to a gene: 8. The CDR3 runs 16 residues. Germline lookup yields CDR1 MNHNS and CDR2 SASEGT. CDR3 sequence: CASSEGRGRIAYEQYF. The CDR3 coding sequence is TGTGCCAGCAGTGAAGGAAGGGGGCGGATTGCCTACGAGCAGTACTTC.

This clone has only a few counts. CDR3 DNA: TGTGCCAGCAGCCCCACCGCCCGAGGGTTTGAACAGCCCCAGCATTTT. Translation gives CASSPTARGFEQPQHF. The chain combines TRBV7-6 with TRBJ1-5; D is uncertain. V lost 5 bases and J 7 bases, leaving 21 bases between the germline ends. Germline V gives CDR1 SGHVS, CDR2 FNYEAQ. This CDR3 contains 16 residues.

V gene TRBV6-4 combines with J gene TRBJ2-3; 9 positions match TRBD2. The CDR3 length is 16 residues. V shed 7 bases, J shed 2 bases, and the junction held 10 bases outside the gene matches. Germline V lookup: CDR1 MRHNA, CDR2 SNTAGT. The DNA for the CDR3 is TGTGCCAGCAATGTGGCGGGAGGGCCAAACACAGATACGCAGTATTTT. Its translation: CASNVAGGPNTDTQYF.

Comments on this clone: The same CDR3 arises from other DNA sequences in this sample as well. V and J are TRBV27 and TRBJ1-5; TRBD1 aligns across 7 bases. CDR1 and CDR2 from the germline V gene are MNHEY and SMNVEV (reference sequence). CDR3 length: 15 residues. The V segment lost 2 bases and the J segment 1 base; nucleotides outside the gene matches: 2. The CDR3 DNA reads as TGTGCCAGCAGTTTAACAGGGGCGAGCAATCAGCCCCAGCATTTT. Translated: CASSLTGASNQPQHF.

The chain links TRBV6-1 to TRBJ1-2, with D uncertain. Germline loops: CDR1 MNHNS, CDR2 SASEGT. The CDR3 sequence is 12 residues long. V was clipped by 8 bases and J by 0 bases, with 7 bases between them. The CDR3 protein is CASVWTNYGYTF. The CDR3 coding sequence is TGTGCCAGCGTCTGGACTAACTATGGCTACACCTTC.

Relative to its sample, this clone is medium-sized (0.01 to 0.1%). J is TRBJ2-2 and V is TRBV5-1; 10 nucleotides align to TRBD1. Germline-derived CDR1 and CDR2 are SGHRS and YFSETQ. V lost 3 bases and J lost 1; bases outside the gene matches: 6. The CDR3 has 17 residues. CDR3 loop: CASSSKRTGGNTGELFF. CDR3 nucleotide sequence: TGCGCCAGCAGCTCAAAACGGACAGGGGGGAACACCGGGGAGCTGTTTTTT.

The gene calls are TRBV27 and TRBJ2-1, with 7 positions matching TRBD2. V was pared by 10 bases and J by 2 bases, with 11 bases of the junction left unmatched. Germline CDR1 reads MNHEY; CDR2 reads SMNVEV (reference sequence). The CDR3 loop spans 15 amino acids. The CDR3 is CATASGNEAYNEQFF. The CDR3 region has the DNA TGTGCCACCGCCAGCGGGAACGAAGCCTACAATGAGCAGTTCTTC.

CDR3 loop: CASSPLAGVVGADTQYF. CDR3 sequence (DNA): TGTGCCAGCAGCCCACTAGCGGGAGTGGTAGGGGCGGATACGCAGTATTTT. The chain carries TRBV7-6 and TRBJ2-3; 11 bases are shared with TRBD2. The CDR3 runs 17 residues. V lost 5 bases, J lost 6 bases, and 13 bases stayed unmatched. CDR1 SGHVS and CDR2 FNYEAQ come from the germline V gene. The full variable domain, with the rest looked up from reference TRBV7-6 and TRBJ2-3, is GAGVSQSPRYKVTKRGQDVALRCDPISGHVSLYWYRQALGQGPEFLTYFNYEAQQDKSGLPNDRFSAERPEGSISTLTIQRTEQRDSAMYRCASSPLAGVVGADTQYFGPGTRLTVL.

CDR3 bases: TGCGCCAGCAGCTTCGTGATACTTGGGACAGGGGGCAAGAATGAGCAGTTCTTC. It is translated as CASSFVILGTGGKNEQFF. This chain uses TRBV5-1 with TRBJ2-1, with 12 bases aligning to TRBD1. The germline CDR1 and CDR2 sequences are SGHRS and YFSETQ. V lost 2 bases and J lost 7; bases outside the gene matches: 13. The CDR3 consists of 18 residues.

Written as DNA, the CDR3 is TGTGCCAGCAGTTCACACAGGGGAGACTATGGCTACACCTTC. Translating it yields CASSSHRGDYGYTF. V usage is TRBV28 and J usage is TRBJ1-2, with 7 bases matching TRBD1. The V segment lost 4 bases and the J segment 3 bases; nucleotides outside the gene matches: 5. The CDR3 length is 14 residues. Per germline, CDR1 MDHEN and CDR2 SYDVKM.

The table lists this clone with a few counts. The V gene is TRBV29-1, the J gene TRBJ1-2; 11 bases fit TRBD1. The germline CDR1 and CDR2 sequences are SQVTM and ANQGSEA. This CDR3 has 15 amino acids. V was clipped by 6 bases and J by 0 bases; unmatched bases: 6. This chain's CDR3 is CSVKGQGEANYGYTF. The DNA of the CDR3 is TGCAGCGTGAAGGGACAGGGGGAGGCTAACTATGGCTACACCTTC.